The rows below give T cell receptor beta chains drawn from one sample of a study of T-cell reconstitution after alpha-beta-depleted transplantation in children. In TCRdb, the PCR reads were re-called with MiXCR into one record per CDR3 protein. This table has about 690,000 distinct CDR3 sequences, around 16% appearing once. The sequencing used PBMCs from the stem cell graft donor, collected from the stem cell graft. The receptors originated from a human donor who donated a stem cell graft to a child with acute myeloid leukemia. CDR3s include the opening cysteine and the closing phenylalanine or tryptophan. D genes are given only for firm matches. Clone size is shown for a subset of rows, as once, few, many or a class of expanded clone.

clone_size: many
d_call: -
j_call: TRBJ1-5
v_call: TRBV20-1
cdr3_aa: CSARDGGQQPQHF
cdr3_nt: TGCAGTGCTAGAGATGGGGGGCAACAGCCCCAGCATTTT

clone_size: many
d_call: -
j_call: TRBJ2-2
v_call: TRBV29-1
cdr3_aa: CSVEGYTGELFF
cdr3_nt: TGCAGCGTCGAGGGATACACCGGGGAGCTGTTTTTT

clone_size: few
d_call: -
j_call: TRBJ2-7
v_call: TRBV11-2
cdr3_aa: CASSKPATGPTYEQYF
cdr3_nt: TGTGCCAGCAGCAAGCCCGCGACAGGTCCCACCTACGAGCAGTACTTC

clone_size: -
d_call: TRBD1
j_call: TRBJ1-1
v_call: TRBV30
cdr3_aa: CAWTVAGGTEAFF
cdr3_nt: TGTGCCTGGACAGTGGCAGGGGGCACTGAAGCTTTCTTT

clone_size: -
d_call: -
j_call: TRBJ1-1
v_call: TRBV4-3
cdr3_aa: CASSQDGRVNTEAFF
cdr3_nt: TGCGCCAGCAGCCAAGATGGCAGAGTGAACACTGAAGCTTTCTTT

clone_size: -
d_call: -
j_call: TRBJ1-2
v_call: TRBV12-3/TRBV12-4
cdr3_aa: CASSFGAHYGYTF
cdr3_nt: TGTGCCAGCAGTTTCGGCGCGCACTATGGCTACACCTTC

clone_size: -
d_call: TRBD2
j_call: TRBJ2-3
v_call: TRBV5-1
cdr3_aa: CASSLPTSEVTDTQYF
cdr3_nt: TGCGCCAGCAGCTTACCTACTAGCGAGGTCACAGATACGCAGTATTTT

clone_size: few
d_call: TRBD2
j_call: TRBJ2-3
v_call: TRBV20-1
cdr3_aa: CSARTSSGGFTDTQYF
cdr3_nt: TGCAGTGCGAGAACCTCTAGCGGGGGATTCACAGATACGCAGTATTTT

clone_size: -
d_call: -
j_call: TRBJ1-2
v_call: TRBV25-1
cdr3_aa: CASREGGRYNYGYTF
cdr3_nt: TGTGCCAGCAGGGAAGGGGGTCGATATAACTATGGCTACACCTTC

clone_size: many
d_call: TRBD1
j_call: TRBJ2-7
v_call: TRBV7-2
cdr3_aa: CASSGTGGTYEQYF
cdr3_nt: TGTGCCAGCAGCGGGACAGGGGGCACCTACGAGCAGTACTTC

clone_size: many
d_call: -
j_call: TRBJ2-5
v_call: TRBV20-1
cdr3_aa: CSARTQEETQYF
cdr3_nt: TGCAGTGCTAGAACCCAGGAGGAGACCCAGTACTTC

clone_size: -
d_call: -
j_call: TRBJ1-6
v_call: TRBV7-9
cdr3_aa: CASSGEVNSPLHF
cdr3_nt: TGTGCCAGCAGCGGAGAGGTGAATTCACCCCTCCACTTT

clone_size: few
d_call: TRBD1
j_call: TRBJ2-3
v_call: TRBV30
cdr3_aa: CAWSKGTGWAVDTQYF
cdr3_nt: TGTGCCTGGAGTAAAGGGACAGGGTGGGCAGTAGATACGCAGTATTTT

clone_size: few
d_call: -
j_call: TRBJ1-1
v_call: TRBV13
cdr3_aa: CASSFLFDRSLNTEAFF
cdr3_nt: TGTGCCAGCAGCTTTCTATTTGACAGGAGCTTGAACACTGAAGCTTTCTTT

clone_size: many
d_call: -
j_call: TRBJ1-1
v_call: TRBV4-1
cdr3_aa: CASSQGETFF
cdr3_nt: TGCGCCAGCAGCCAAGGGGAAACTTTCTTT

clone_size: many
d_call: -
j_call: TRBJ2-5
v_call: TRBV7-2
cdr3_aa: CASSSANVQETQYF
cdr3_nt: TGTGCCAGCAGCTCTGCCAACGTACAAGAGACCCAGTACTTC

clone_size: few
d_call: -
j_call: TRBJ1-1
v_call: TRBV5-1
cdr3_aa: CASSFSQGETEAFF
cdr3_nt: TGCGCCAGCAGCTTTAGTCAGGGAGAGACTGAAGCTTTCTTT

clone_size: many
d_call: -
j_call: TRBJ1-1
v_call: TRBV10-1
cdr3_aa: CASSEQGTTEAFF
cdr3_nt: TGCGCCAGCAGTGAGCAGGGTACAACTGAAGCTTTCTTT

clone_size: few
d_call: TRBD2
j_call: TRBJ2-1
v_call: TRBV5-1
cdr3_aa: CASSLPSTSGQSYNEQFF
cdr3_nt: TGCGCCAGCAGCCTTCCCTCGACTAGCGGCCAATCCTACAATGAGCAGTTCTTC

clone_size: -
d_call: -
j_call: TRBJ1-1
v_call: TRBV11-2
cdr3_aa: CASSHGSSTEAFF
cdr3_nt: TGTGCCAGCAGCCATGGGTCCAGCACTGAAGCTTTCTTT

clone_size: -
d_call: TRBD1
j_call: TRBJ1-1
v_call: TRBV12-3/TRBV12-4
cdr3_aa: CASSDPLGQGLSGTEAFF
cdr3_nt: TGTGCCAGCAGTGACCCTTTGGGACAGGGTCTATCGGGCACTGAAGCTTTCTTT

clone_size: -
d_call: -
j_call: TRBJ2-1
v_call: TRBV6-2/TRBV6-3
cdr3_aa: CASKLGAAEQFF
cdr3_nt: TGTGCCAGCAAGTTGGGGGCGGCTGAGCAGTTCTTC

clone_size: many
d_call: -
j_call: TRBJ2-5
v_call: TRBV5-6
cdr3_aa: CASSSITGSEETQYF
cdr3_nt: TGTGCCAGCAGCTCTATCACAGGGTCCGAAGAGACCCAGTACTTC

clone_size: -
d_call: -
j_call: TRBJ1-6
v_call: TRBV12-3/TRBV12-4
cdr3_aa: CASSLQAPSPLHF
cdr3_nt: TGTGCCAGCAGTCTACAGGCCCCTTCACCCCTCCACTTT

clone_size: -
d_call: -
j_call: TRBJ2-3
v_call: TRBV29-1
cdr3_aa: CSVPEPGLGIYTQYF
cdr3_nt: TGCAGCGTTCCTGAGCCCGGACTTGGGATATATACGCAGTATTTT

clone_size: many
d_call: -
j_call: TRBJ1-1
v_call: TRBV29-1
cdr3_aa: CSVDGHLNTEAFF
cdr3_nt: TGCAGCGTTGATGGACACTTGAACACTGAAGCTTTCTTT

clone_size: few
d_call: -
j_call: TRBJ1-2
v_call: TRBV25-1
cdr3_aa: CASSPNLNYGYTF
cdr3_nt: TGTGCCAGCAGCCCGAACCTTAACTATGGCTACACCTTC

clone_size: many
d_call: TRBD1
j_call: TRBJ1-1
v_call: TRBV15
cdr3_aa: CATSSSGQRNTEAFF
cdr3_nt: TGTGCCACCAGCAGTTCGGGACAGCGGAACACTGAAGCTTTCTTT

clone_size: few
d_call: -
j_call: TRBJ1-2
v_call: TRBV7-2
cdr3_aa: CASSLGDPTNYGYTF
cdr3_nt: TGTGCCAGCAGCTTAGGGGACCCAACTAACTATGGCTACACCTTC

clone_size: -
d_call: TRBD1
j_call: TRBJ2-2
v_call: TRBV5-1
cdr3_aa: CASSFTGETGELFF
cdr3_nt: TGCGCCAGCAGCTTCACAGGGGAAACCGGGGAGCTGTTTTTT

clone_size: -
d_call: TRBD2
j_call: TRBJ2-3
v_call: TRBV7-2
cdr3_aa: CASSPWGLATSTDTQYF
cdr3_nt: TGTGCCAGCAGCCCCTGGGGACTAGCAACGAGCACAGATACGCAGTATTTT

clone_size: -
d_call: -
j_call: TRBJ1-3
v_call: TRBV15
cdr3_aa: CATSRDLGRRTGNTIYF
cdr3_nt: TGTGCCACCAGCAGAGATTTAGGGCGAAGGACTGGAAACACCATATATTTT

clone_size: -
d_call: TRBD1
j_call: TRBJ1-2
v_call: TRBV7-9
cdr3_aa: CASSLHGGGFGYTF
cdr3_nt: TGTGCCAGCAGCTTACACGGAGGGGGCTTTGGCTACACCTTC

clone_size: -
d_call: TRBD1
j_call: TRBJ1-2
v_call: TRBV30
cdr3_aa: CAWRLRDRGPNYGYTF
cdr3_nt: TGTGCCTGGAGACTAAGGGACAGGGGACCTAACTATGGCTACACCTTC

clone_size: -
d_call: -
j_call: TRBJ2-3
v_call: TRBV7-2
cdr3_aa: CASSPRFPRTDTQYF
cdr3_nt: TGTGCCAGCAGCCCACGGTTTCCTCGCACAGATACGCAGTATTTT

clone_size: few
d_call: TRBD1
j_call: TRBJ1-2
v_call: TRBV12-3/TRBV12-4
cdr3_aa: CASSSTGTANYGYTF
cdr3_nt: TGTGCCAGCAGCTCTACCGGGACAGCTAACTATGGCTACACCTTC

clone_size: -
d_call: -
j_call: TRBJ2-2
v_call: TRBV6-5
cdr3_aa: CASSFSPEGTGELFF
cdr3_nt: TGTGCCAGCAGTTTTAGCCCCGAGGGCACCGGGGAGCTGTTTTTT

clone_size: many
d_call: -
j_call: TRBJ1-2
v_call: TRBV5-6
cdr3_aa: CASSFYTQGRGYTF
cdr3_nt: TGTGCCAGCAGCTTTTATACACAGGGTCGGGGCTACACCTTC

clone_size: -
d_call: TRBD2
j_call: TRBJ2-1
v_call: TRBV10-2
cdr3_aa: CASSDVGLAGGLGEQFF
cdr3_nt: TGCGCCAGCAGTGATGTGGGACTAGCGGGGGGGCTAGGTGAGCAGTTCTTC

clone_size: many
d_call: -
j_call: TRBJ2-1
v_call: TRBV6-2/TRBV6-3
cdr3_aa: CASTPWRGAHNEQFF
cdr3_nt: TGTGCCAGCACCCCTTGGAGGGGGGCACACAATGAGCAGTTCTTC

clone_size: many
d_call: -
j_call: TRBJ2-5
v_call: TRBV5-5
cdr3_aa: CASSPTGRQETQYF
cdr3_nt: TGTGCCAGCAGCCCGACAGGACGTCAAGAGACCCAGTACTTC

clone_size: many
d_call: TRBD1
j_call: TRBJ1-2
v_call: TRBV29-1
cdr3_aa: CSVPGQGTNYGYTF
cdr3_nt: TGCAGCGTGCCGGGACAGGGAACTAACTATGGCTACACCTTC

clone_size: many
d_call: -
j_call: TRBJ2-7
v_call: TRBV5-5
cdr3_aa: CASFPLSGSYEQYF
cdr3_nt: TGTGCCAGCTTTCCCCTCAGCGGTTCCTACGAGCAGTACTTC

clone_size: many
d_call: -
j_call: TRBJ1-6
v_call: TRBV20-1
cdr3_aa: CSAHLPGRIYNSPLHF
cdr3_nt: TGCAGTGCTCATCTCCCGGGACGGATCTATAATTCACCCCTCCACTTT

clone_size: -
d_call: -
j_call: TRBJ2-6
v_call: TRBV7-8
cdr3_aa: CASSLGSPGANVLTF
cdr3_nt: TGTGCCAGCAGCTTAGGCAGTCCTGGGGCCAACGTCCTGACTTTC

clone_size: -
d_call: TRBD1
j_call: TRBJ2-5
v_call: TRBV5-1
cdr3_aa: CASSEGQGIEETQYF
cdr3_nt: TGCGCCAGCAGCGAGGGACAGGGGATCGAAGAGACCCAGTACTTC

clone_size: few
d_call: TRBD1
j_call: TRBJ2-1
v_call: TRBV5-1
cdr3_aa: CASSQRTGQINEQFF
cdr3_nt: TGCGCCAGCAGCCAACGGACAGGTCAGATCAATGAGCAGTTCTTC

clone_size: once
d_call: -
j_call: TRBJ1-5
v_call: TRBV18
cdr3_aa: CASSPPAQAQPQHF
cdr3_nt: TGTGCCAGCTCACCACCGGCCCAGGCGCAGCCCCAGCATTTT

clone_size: -
d_call: -
j_call: TRBJ2-5
v_call: TRBV9
cdr3_aa: CASSASRGPETQYF
cdr3_nt: TGTGCCAGCAGCGCCTCTCGGGGCCCAGAGACCCAGTACTTC

clone_size: many
d_call: -
j_call: TRBJ1-5
v_call: TRBV7-2
cdr3_aa: CASSLGDIGPWQPQHF
cdr3_nt: TGTGCCAGCAGCTTGGGAGACATCGGCCCATGGCAGCCCCAGCATTTT

clone_size: many
d_call: TRBD1
j_call: TRBJ2-2
v_call: TRBV20-1
cdr3_aa: CSARVTGGRELFF
cdr3_nt: TGCAGTGCTAGGGTTACAGGGGGCCGGGAGCTGTTTTTT

clone_size: -
d_call: TRBD1
j_call: TRBJ2-2
v_call: TRBV4-2
cdr3_aa: CASSQGTGSNTGELFF
cdr3_nt: TGTGCCAGCAGCCAAGGGACAGGCTCGAACACCGGGGAGCTGTTTTTT

clone_size: few
d_call: -
j_call: TRBJ2-7
v_call: TRBV6-5
cdr3_aa: CASSYLGQGDSLYEQYF
cdr3_nt: TGTGCCAGCAGTTACCTTGGGCAGGGGGACTCTCTCTACGAGCAGTACTTC

clone_size: many
d_call: TRBD1
j_call: TRBJ1-1
v_call: TRBV15
cdr3_aa: CATKEGTGVNTEAFF
cdr3_nt: TGTGCCACCAAGGAAGGTACAGGGGTGAACACTGAAGCTTTCTTT